This T cell receptor (beta chain) came from a study of T cell responses to AZD1222 COVID-19 vaccine. The study's findings and limits: Donors skewed white British and female; clonal diversity was possibly underestimated. Close to half of spike-specific TCRs reportedly recognize unmutated variant regions. Across spike, vaccine-associated CD4 TCRs were found, dominant at 160-218 and 743-854.

The ends lost 6 bases at V and 5 bases at J; junction bases unmatched: 11. The germline V gene encodes CDR1 MNHEY and CDR2 SVGEGT. The CDR3 runs 17 residues. Profiled with immunoSEQ multiplex PCR; TCRdb holds only in-frame clones, not every one. The repertoire consists of some 140,000 clones, with more than 85% occurring once and the leading ten covering 1.5% to 2%. On this clone: Its specificity is unknown.

J is TRBJ2-1 and V is TRBV6-2 or TRBV6-3; TRBD2 agrees at 12 bases. This specimen was peripheral blood, taken 28 days after the second AZD1222 dose. This sequence was found in an adult who received the AZD1222 COVID-19 vaccine. The CDR3: CASSPTSGRPFNNEQFF. Written as DNA, the CDR3 is TGTGCCAGCAGCCCTACTAGCGGGAGGCCTTTCAACAATGAGCAGTTCTTC.